This TCR beta chain derives from a study of blood T cell repertoires in COVID-19. Study-wide context: From the United States, Italy and Spain came samples of acute and convalescent COVID-19. T cells, B-cell-depleted T cells, or PBMCs supplied cDNA or gDNA.

In the study's own analysis: Reference gene primer amplification yielded estimated nucleated cell counts. Method: immunoSEQ multiplex PCR; TCRdb's copy keeps in-frame clones and lacks some. V and J calls and clone size follow that table, whereas D and trimming were derived from the DNA. The sample lists around 63,000 clones; roughly 88% were seen once. The sample holds one count of this clone. Germline V gene sequence: CDR1 SGHTA, CDR2 FQGTGA. V lost 2 bases and J lost 4; bases outside the gene matches: 4. The CDR3 is 15 residues long. The chain carries TRBV7-3 and TRBJ2-2; 7 nucleotides line up with TRBD1. Sample: peripheral blood. This clonotype was sampled from a woman older than 75 with acute or convalescent COVID-19. The CDR3 DNA sequence: TGTGCCAGCAGCTTAGAGACAGGGAGCACCGGGGAGCTGTTTTTT. Protein: CASSLETGSTGELFF.